The T cell receptor beta chain under discussion was sequenced for a study of cytomegalovirus exposure and HLA in healthy donors (dated by TCRdb to about 2017). Looking at the study overall: According to an earlier analysis of 587 of the donors, roughly 180 million T cells yielded 100 million or so unique TCR beta sequences and around 280 Gb of sequence data. The T cell repertoires of about 700 subjects were profiled by immunosequencing and related to cytomegalovirus serostatus. To predict cytomegalovirus infection status, the study brought together high-throughput TCR immunosequencing, statistical association of individual TCRs with disease status, and machine learning. A later genetic analysis used genome-wide SNP genotypes for 398 of the 666 donors, treating that subset as a discovery cohort. Along with the approximately 600-subject first cohort, a separate validation cohort of approximately 110 different subjects was used. Alongside the repertoire data, information on donor age, sex, ethnicity and CMV serostatus was compiled. Among the approximately 400 genotyped donors, roughly 80% belonged to the genetic ancestry cluster associated with self-reported Caucasian donors. An early release covering 550 to 650 HLA-typed donors comprised 300 to 350 gigabases of sequencing data and 85 million to 100 million unique TCR sequences. Rather than drawing on any new phenotypic data, the later analysis identified candidate immune exposures from TCR beta sequences and the way those sequences occurred across donors. All discovery cohort repertoires had been generated using a single sequencing platform. In an earlier analysis of more than 550 of the donors, high-throughput TCR beta sequencing was used to judge whether each TCR beta V gene segment behaved as functional or pseudogenic. HLA typing covered class I and class II loci at four-digit resolution. The study aimed to test whether signatures of past pathogen exposure could be identified by cataloging public T cell receptors. In a later analysis, previously published TCR beta repertoires from 670 or so donors were re-analyzed and high-resolution HLA genotyping was added so that TCR occurrence patterns could be studied. Typing coverage differed by locus: A, B, C, DRB1 and DQB1 were typed in about 620-640 donors, DQA1 in about 560, DPA1 in nearly 610, and DPB1 in 400 to 490. Across around 400 genotyped donors of the cohort, an average of about 240,000 unique TCR beta nucleotide sequences per donor were sequenced, and roughly a sixth of those sequences were non-productive. A handful of DR-DQ haplotypes were handled as single units for association and clustering because linkage in the cohort was strong. Overall study results and their limits: In a later analysis, TCR association rates were found to vary across HLA loci, with the most associated TCRs seen for DRB1 alleles and the fewest for HLA-C alleles. V-gene and J-gene trimming of TCR beta chains was associated with a missense DCLRE1C variant in a later genetic analysis, and the association was replicated in an independent cohort. Only TCR beta chains were sequenced in this cohort, and the absence of alpha or paired-chain data limited detectable features. A further reported finding was that TCR beta sequences accurately predicted the HLA-A and HLA-B alleles for most subjects in the first cohort. In vitro tests confirmed that a few of the cytomegalovirus-associated TCR beta chains recognize cytomegalovirus antigens. A later analysis associated 15,000 or so TCR beta sequences with specific HLA alleles at a false discovery rate of 0.05. The only immune exposure information available for the cohort was CMV serostatus. According to the authors, the approach could potentially be generalized to other disease states and immunological phenotypes. The classifier was reported to diagnose cytomegalovirus status with high specificity and sensitivity in both the original cohort and the validation cohort. According to a later analysis, most CMV-associated TCR beta chains appeared to be HLA-restricted, and the HLA associations seemed to be driven largely by CMV exposure. Correlated functional status among segregating V segments might reflect linkage disequilibrium, but an unknown experimental factor could not be ruled out. In an earlier analysis of some 640 of the donors, most TCR beta V segments were observed in productive rearrangements about 87% or about 30% of the time, broadly matching IMGT annotations. In the study, 150 to 200 TCR beta chains were listed as associated with cytomegalovirus. Because counts were too low, seventeen rarely observed V segments, including chromosome 9 orphons, were excluded from the earlier analysis of 587 of the donors. In a later genetic analysis, fewer N-insertions in productive TCRs were reported among donors in an Asian-associated ancestry cluster than the 666-donor mean. Most TCR sequences were seen in very few donors, while some public TCRs were found in many individuals. A group of highly shared sequence variants was considered likely to be a technical artifact of the sequencing pipeline. Roughly uniform sequencing depth across donors was assumed in presence/absence analyses, although this assumption may not hold. HLA typing was unavailable for some donors at each locus, so association tests used only the typed subset. According to a later analysis, parvovirus B19, influenza, CMV and Epstein-Barr virus appeared linked to several top co-occurrence clusters. When HLA alleles, especially DR and DQ, strongly co-occurred, attributing TCR associations to individual alleles was difficult. A later analysis found that HLA-associated TCR beta chains were more clonally expanded and had lower generation probabilities than equally common non-associated chains.

The cohort was made up of several hundred healthy bone marrow donors. At the time of sampling, all cohort members were nominally healthy, though unrecorded immune exposures were likely present. The donor was CMV seropositive and was included in the group of 289 seropositive cohort members. A peripheral blood sample was collected from each donor, and TCR beta sequencing was performed on peripheral blood mononuclear cells. The Qiagen DNeasy Blood Extraction Kit was used to extract genomic DNA from the blood cell samples. This clone was seen a few times. Its antigen is currently not known. The sample holds no much larger clone one base away, and base qualities are not on file. Receptor amplification or capture employed the immunoSEQ multiplex PCR assay. For the multiplex PCR, a mixture combining 60 forward primers for TCR Vbeta segments and 13 reverse primers for TCR Jbeta segments was used. The CDR3 region of rearranged TCR beta genes was amplified from genomic DNA by a multiplex PCR assay. Amplified TCR beta libraries were sequenced as 87-base-pair reads on the Illumina HiSeq System. The published analysis was carried out like this. A later analysis counted some 74 million unique TCR beta chains across the 690 or so repertoires, and roughly 10 million of these chains were shared by at least two donors. Raw reads were error-corrected and collapsed into unique sequences with a nearest-neighbor algorithm that merged closely related sequences to remove PCR and sequencing errors. To assign V, D and J gene segments, CDR3 sequences were aligned to IMGT reference sequences. For a sequence to be retained, a match of at least six nucleotides to both a V gene segment and a J gene segment was required. Rearrangements were classified as productive when the CDR3 lacked stop codons and remained in frame with V and J, and all other rearrangements were classified as non-productive. Following IMGT convention, CDR3 was defined as the stretch from the second conserved V-encoded cysteine up to the conserved J-encoded phenylalanine. In an earlier analysis of roughly 580 of the donors, sequences lacking an unambiguous match to a single V gene segment were excluded. In an earlier analysis of 587 of the donors, V segments were called functional above 56.7% productive rearrangements and were called segregating when the between-donor standard deviation exceeded 5%. A statistical classification framework was developed to diagnose cytomegalovirus status using the catalog of TCR beta chain sequences. V and J gene assignment, in a later analysis, came from comparing TCR nucleotide sequences with IMGT/GENE-DB human TR gene sequences. A later analysis assigned CDR3 sequences and most-parsimonious VDJ recombination scenarios with the TCRdist pipeline. In a later analysis, each TCR beta chain was defined by its CDR3 amino acid sequence together with its V-gene family, and reads without a unique V-gene family were excluded. To address suspected cross-contamination and a sequencing artifact, a later analysis removed a few hundred highly shared, low-generation-probability nucleotide sequences. For each public chain, a later analysis derived a clonal expansion index from normalized ranks of inferred template counts within each repertoire. Generation probabilities in a later analysis came from a VDJ recombination model fitted to out-of-frame rearrangements, and those results were checked against IGoR. In a later analysis, hypergeometric tests were used to score TCR-TCR, TCR-HLA and TCR-CMV co-occurrence, with a repertoire-size bias correction applied to TCR pairs. A later analysis estimated false discovery rates by permuting HLA or CMV assignments 20 times. In a later analysis, co-occurring TCRs were grouped with DBSCAN, and TCRdist sequence similarity was added when clustering was performed within HLA-allele-positive subsets. Repertoires with fewer than 30,000 or more than 120,000 public chains, plus five repertoires with anomalous nucleotide sharing, were excluded from co-occurrence clustering. TCRdb obtained this table from immuneACCESS and retained in-frame rearrangements with V and J assigned. These tables miss some clones; where compared with another copy, unresolved V genes account for less than half of the shortfall, and the remainder is unexplained. V and J calls and clone size are as listed in that table; D and trimming were resolved from the DNA. The sample yields under 80,000 clones; 75% to 85% were counted once. The ten largest make up roughly 50% of the sample.

The sequenced sample consisted of PBMCs. The sequence was obtained from a man over 45 in good health and CMV-seropositive.

The CDR3: CASSPTTDFEQYF. The DNA is TGTGCCAGCTCACCAACGACAGATTTCGAGCAGTACTTC. Recombination linked TRBV18 to TRBJ2-7; 5 matching bases give a weak D call of TRBD1. The CDR1 and CDR2 encoded by the germline V gene are KGHSH and LQKENI. Including cysteine and phenylalanine, the CDR3 has 13 amino acids. The retained sequence is limited to the CDR3, 39 bases, with the frame set at the first base. The junction shows trimming of 2 bases on V and 6 bases on J, plus 11 bases between the germline ends.